What follows are 24 T cell receptor beta chains derived from one specimen sequenced in a study of blood T cell repertoires in COVID-19. Only in-frame clones appear in the TCRdb table, and some are missing; sequencing was by immunoSEQ multiplex PCR. Found here are about 83,000 clones, about 84% of them singletons; the top ten hold roughly 8%. The sample was peripheral blood. Source of these receptors: a man aged 50 or older with active COVID-19.

The rearrangement links TRBV27 to TRBJ2-7, with 7 bases aligning to TRBD1. CDR1 and CDR2 (germline): MNHEY, SMNVEV (reference sequence). The CDR3 spans 13 residues. V lost 9 bases, J lost 2 bases, and 7 bases stayed unmatched. DNA for the CDR3: TGTGCCAGTTCGGGACAGTCAGCCTACGAGCAGTACTTC. Its translation: CASSGQSAYEQYF.

The rearrangement joins TRBV6-5 to TRBJ2-5; 9 bases are a match to TRBD2. Germline CDR1 is MNHEY and CDR2 is SVGAGI. After removal of 5 bases from V and 4 bases from J, the junction contained 2 bases not matched to a gene. This CDR3 is built from 13 residues. Here the CDR3 reads CASSRSGRETQYF. In DNA, the CDR3 is TGTGCCAGCAGTCGTAGCGGGAGAGAGACCCAGTACTTC.

The chain couples TRBV18 to TRBJ2-1, with TRBD2 matching 11 bases. The CDR3 loop spans 16 amino acids. From germline, CDR1 is KGHSH and CDR2 LQKENI. V shed 4 bases and J 8 bases; nucleotides not matched to a gene: 10. For the CDR3, the DNA is TGTGCCAGCTCACTAATAGCGGGGGGGGCCTCCGATGAGCAGTTCTTC. Translating gives CASSLIAGGASDEQFF.

CDR3 sequence: CASGFLRDTQYF. In DNA form, the CDR3 reads TGTGCTAGTGGTTTTCTTCGAGATACGCAGTATTTT. The chain joins TRBV12-5 to TRBJ2-3; D unresolved. The V end lost 3 bases, the J end lost 5 bases, and 6 bases lay between the germline ends. Per germline, CDR1 LGHNT and CDR2 FRNRAP. CDR3 length: 12 amino acids.

This CDR3 reads CASSRRTGAFERYEQYF. The CDR3 DNA reads TGCGCCAGCAGTCGAAGGACAGGGGCTTTCGAACGGTACGAGCAGTACTTC. The chain is built from TRBV23-1 and TRBJ2-7, with 9 bases matching TRBD1. TRBV23-1 is assigned to the ORF class and has an uncertain function. The junction had 14 bases not matched to a gene; V was cut back by 4 bases and J by 4 bases. This CDR3 region has 17 residues.

This clone was seen a handful of times. This chain joins TRBV4-1 and TRBJ1-6; TRBD1 matches at 7 bases. CDR3 length: 14 residues. Trimming removed 4 bases from V and 7 bases from J; junction bases left unmatched: 4. Germline CDR1 MGHRA, CDR2 YSYEKL. For the CDR3, the DNA is TGCGCCAGCAGCCGCGACAGGGTAAATTCACCCCTCCACTTT. It is translated as CASSRDRVNSPLHF.

The chain joins TRBV5-1 to TRBJ2-7; 11 nucleotides line up with TRBD2. Losses at the gene ends were 4 bases for V and 3 bases for J; bases not matched to a gene: 3. The CDR3 is made up of 14 amino acids. Germline CDR1 is SGHRS and CDR2 is YFSETQ. CDR3 sequence: CASSTLAGGYEQYF. DNA for the CDR3: TGCGCCAGCAGCACCCTAGCGGGGGGCTACGAGCAGTACTTC.

This chain links TRBV19 with TRBJ1-5, with a tentative D call TRBD1 (6 bases). CDR1 and CDR2 from the germline V gene are LNHDA and SQIVND (reference sequence). CDR3 length: 15 residues. Trimming cost V 6 bases and J 0 bases, with 12 bases left between them. CDR3 sequence (DNA): TGTGCCAGTAGGAGAGGGACAATTAGCAATCAGCCCCAGCATTTT. This sequence encodes CASRRGTISNQPQHF. Using reference TRBV19 and TRBJ1-5 for the parts outside the CDR3, the full variable domain is DGGITQSPKYLFRKEGQNVTLSCEQNLNHDAMYWYRQDPGQGLRLIYYSQIVNDFQKGDIAEGYSVSREKKESFPLTVTSAQKNPTAFYLCASRRGTISNQPQHFGDGTRLSIL.

This chain uses TRBV28 with TRBJ2-5; D may be TRBD1 (5 bases). The V and J ends lost 3 bases and 6 bases respectively, with 14 bases between them. The CDR3 consists of 14 residues. Germline lookup yields CDR1 MDHEN and CDR2 SYDVKM. CDR3 DNA sequence: TGTGCCAGCAGTTTGGTTGGTGGGGCAAAGACCCAGTACTTC. Protein: CASSLVGGAKTQYF.

This chain joins TRBV27 and TRBJ2-7; 8 bases match TRBD2. J gave up 9 bases and V 5 bases, and 12 bases lay outside the gene matches. This CDR3 is built from 14 residues. In germline, CDR1 is MNHEY, CDR2 SMNVEV (reference sequence). This chain's CDR3 is CASSPNDSGSMQYF. CDR3 coding DNA: TGTGCCAGCAGTCCGAATGACAGCGGGAGTATGCAGTACTTC.

V is TRBV6-5 and J is TRBJ2-7, with a weak D call TRBD2 (7 bases). The CDR3 runs 14 residues. Germline values: CDR1 MNHEY, CDR2 SVGAGI. Trimming removed 7 bases at V and 4 bases at J, with 17 bases between. DNA for the CDR3: TGTGCCAGCACCCACCCCGGGGGGCAATACGAGCAGTACTTC. Translating gives CASTHPGGQYEQYF.

The rearrangement uses TRBV7-8 and TRBJ2-1; the match to TRBD1 covers 10 bases. Germline V lookup: CDR1 SGHVS, CDR2 FQNEAQ. J gave up 0 bases and V 5 bases, and 13 bases lay outside the gene matches. The CDR3 extends over 19 amino acids. CDR3 sequence: CASSPRVDRGRPSYNEQFF. The CDR3 DNA reads TGTGCCAGCAGCCCCCGAGTTGACAGGGGGCGACCCTCCTACAATGAGCAGTTCTTC.

This clone was recorded once. V and J are TRBV7-7 and TRBJ2-1, with 10 bases aligning to TRBD2. With 2 bases clipped from V and 4 bases from J, the junction kept 11 bases outside the gene matches. CDR1 is SSHAT, CDR2 FNYEAQ, per germline (reference sequence). This CDR3 comprises 18 residues. This CDR3 reads CASSLLPAGLAAYNEQFF. In nucleotides, the CDR3 is TGTGCCAGCAGCTTACTTCCGGCAGGACTAGCGGCATACAATGAGCAGTTCTTC.

CDR3 sequence: CASSYPGSATNEKLFF. The CDR3 DNA reads as TGTGCCAGCAGTTATCCCGGGAGTGCAACTAATGAAAAACTGTTTTTT. This rearrangement joins TRBV6-2 or TRBV6-3 to TRBJ1-4, with no clear D. In germline, CDR1 is MNHEY, CDR2 SVGEGT. The CDR3 consists of 16 residues. V lost 3 bases, J lost 0 bases, and 11 bases lay in between.

The chain joins TRBV24-1 to TRBJ2-1; TRBD2 agrees at 9 bases. The CDR3 has 17 residues. J was trimmed by 2 bases and V by 4 bases; bases with no gene match: 8. The germline V gene has CDR1 KGHDR and CDR2 SFDVKD. The CDR3 sequence is CATSEFSSGATYNEQFF. The CDR3 nucleotides are TGTGCCACCAGTGAGTTCTCTAGCGGGGCCACCTACAATGAGCAGTTCTTC.

Details on this clone: The junction and the germline gene differ at one end; a read error may be behind it. The chain uses TRBV7-7 and TRBJ2-1; TRBD2 aligns across 7 bases. Germline V lookup: CDR1 SSHAT, CDR2 FNYEAQ (reference sequence). This CDR3 region has 14 residues. The CDR3 DNA sequence: TGTGCTAGCACCCTGGGGGGGAGGGACAATGAGCAGTTCTTC. As protein: CASTLGGRDNEQFF.

The chain combines TRBV6-5 with TRBJ2-5; D remains ambiguous. The CDR3 is 14 amino acids. The germline V and J ends were trimmed by 5 bases and 3 bases, with 13 bases remaining between them. Germline V lookup: CDR1 MNHEY, CDR2 SVGAGI. The CDR3 sequence: CASSSFRPKETQYF. The CDR3 bases are TGTGCCAGCAGTAGTTTCAGGCCAAAAGAGACCCAGTACTTC.

The V and J genes are TRBV19 and TRBJ2-7, with 7 bases fitting TRBD1. The germline V gene encodes CDR1 LNHDA and CDR2 SQIVND (reference sequence). V shed 5 bases, J shed 5 bases, and the junction held 9 bases outside the gene matches. The CDR3 has 14 residues. CDR3 nucleotide sequence: TGTGCCAGTAGTTTCGTGACAGGGTATGACGAGCAGTACTTC. This translates into CASSFVTGYDEQYF.

V gene TRBV6-6 combines with J gene TRBJ1-3; D uncertain. The V gene lost 1 base and the J gene lost 0 bases, with 7 bases spanning the gap. The CDR3 extends over 15 amino acids. CDR1 is MNHNY, CDR2 SVGAGI, per germline (reference sequence). As DNA, the CDR3 is TGTGCCAGCAGTTACTTGGCCCGCTCTGGAAACACCATATATTTT. Residues: CASSYLARSGNTIYF.

This clone was observed a handful of times. The chain employs TRBV19 and TRBJ1-1, with no clear D. The CDR3 is 18 residues long. CDR1 and CDR2 (germline): LNHDA, SQIVND (reference sequence). Deletions cut 4 bases from V and 3 bases from J, with 24 bases between. CDR3 region: CASSRLIFVRRGDTEAFF. Here the CDR3 DNA reads TGTGCCAGTAGTAGATTGATTTTTGTTCGGCGCGGAGACACTGAAGCTTTCTTT.

In its sample, this clone was seen once. The rearrangement links TRBV19 to TRBJ2-7; the D gene is possibly TRBD1 (5 bases). The CDR3 is 13 residues long. Trimming removed 4 bases from V and 1 base from J, with 8 bases in between. The germline CDR1 and CDR2 sequences are LNHDA and SQIVND (reference sequence). The CDR3 DNA reads TGTGCCAGTAGTACGGCAGGGTCCTACGAGCAGTACTTC. Translation: CASSTAGSYEQYF.

This sequence joins TRBV5-1 and TRBJ2-1; 9 bases align to TRBD1. J lost 7 bases, V lost 0 bases, and 2 bases had no gene match. The CDR3 contains 14 residues. CDR1 and CDR2 from the germline V gene are SGHRS and YFSETQ. This chain's CDR3 is CASSLDRGQNEQFF. The CDR3 bases are TGCGCCAGCAGCTTGGACAGGGGGCAGAATGAGCAGTTCTTC.

The chain links TRBV28 to TRBJ1-3, with 9 bases fitting TRBD1. This CDR3 has 17 residues. V shed 6 bases, J shed 2 bases, and the junction held 11 bases outside the gene matches. The germline gives CDR1 MDHEN, CDR2 SYDVKM. CDR3 in DNA: TGTGCCAGCAGCCACTCAACCGGGACAGGGCCTGGAAACACCATATATTTT. It yields the protein CASSHSTGTGPGNTIYF.

This chain joins TRBV5-4 and TRBJ1-6; D is possibly TRBD1 (5 bases). Germline V lookup: CDR1 SGHNT, CDR2 YYREEE (reference sequence). The CDR3 contains 15 residues. V lost 4 bases and J 10 bases, leaving 18 bases between the germline ends. CDR3 sequence reads: CASSRNTGSDSPLHF. The DNA of the CDR3 is TGTGCCAGCAGCCGTAATACAGGAAGTGACTCACCCCTCCACTTT. Using reference TRBV5-4 and TRBJ1-6 for the parts outside the CDR3, the full variable domain is ETGVTQSPTHLIKTRGQQVTLRCSSQSGHNTVSWYQQALGQGPQFIFQYYREEENGRGNFPPRFSGLQFPNYSSELNVNALELDDSALYLCASSRNTGSDSPLHFGNGTRLTVT.